In this sample, the clone carrying this T cell receptor beta chain turned up a few times. Antigen specificity is unknown. This sample was included in a study of beta chain features in type 1 diabetes. At the level of the study: Sorted cells, some 110,000,000 in number, were examined across all samples.

The investigators reverse transcribed all of the isolated RNA, so they sequenced expressed TCRB transcripts. Here immunoSEQ multiplex PCR was the method, and the copy in TCRdb shows in-frame clones only, minus some. The table includes 360,000 or so clones, about 20% detected once. Broader study findings: Although PCR might favor shorter templates, it would do so equally in patients and controls. The naive, central memory and Treg TCRB repertoires looked more alike in patients than they did in healthy donors.

The sequence derives from a woman between 18 and 29 years old in good health. Sequenced: naive CD4+ T cells from blood.

The CDR3 bases are TGTGCCAGCAGCCAATCAGTAATCTCTGGAAACACCATATATTTT. Translated, it gives CASSQSVISGNTIYF. J is TRBJ1-3 and V is TRBV4-2; unclear D gene. V lost 2 bases, J lost 0 bases, and 8 bases lay in between. Germline CDR1 and CDR2: LGHNA and YNFKEQ. CDR3 size: 15 residues.